The clone carrying this TCR beta chain was counted between two and nine times. These data originate in a study of blood T cell repertoires in COVID-19. At the level of the study: Both acute and convalescent COVID-19 samples were obtained from the United States, Italy and Spain. T cells, B-cell-depleted T cells, or PBMCs provided the cDNA or gDNA that served as material.

The method was immunoSEQ multiplex PCR; TCRdb's version includes in-frame clones alone and lacks a portion of them. The table has approximately 300,000 clones, around 90% seen once. Germline CDR1 LGHNT, CDR2 FRNRAP. Trimming removed 7 bases from V and 2 bases from J, with 12 bases in between. This CDR3 comprises 14 residues. Those enrolled in Seattle joined during active infection and were followed longitudinally afterward. The V and J genes are TRBV12-5 and TRBJ1-5; the D is unclear. The specimen sequenced was peripheral blood. The receptor was derived from a middle-aged woman with COVID-19, enrolled during active disease. The CDR3 spells CASERGDGNQPQHF. The CDR3 DNA reads as TGTGCTAGTGAAAGAGGAGACGGCAATCAGCCCCAGCATTTT.